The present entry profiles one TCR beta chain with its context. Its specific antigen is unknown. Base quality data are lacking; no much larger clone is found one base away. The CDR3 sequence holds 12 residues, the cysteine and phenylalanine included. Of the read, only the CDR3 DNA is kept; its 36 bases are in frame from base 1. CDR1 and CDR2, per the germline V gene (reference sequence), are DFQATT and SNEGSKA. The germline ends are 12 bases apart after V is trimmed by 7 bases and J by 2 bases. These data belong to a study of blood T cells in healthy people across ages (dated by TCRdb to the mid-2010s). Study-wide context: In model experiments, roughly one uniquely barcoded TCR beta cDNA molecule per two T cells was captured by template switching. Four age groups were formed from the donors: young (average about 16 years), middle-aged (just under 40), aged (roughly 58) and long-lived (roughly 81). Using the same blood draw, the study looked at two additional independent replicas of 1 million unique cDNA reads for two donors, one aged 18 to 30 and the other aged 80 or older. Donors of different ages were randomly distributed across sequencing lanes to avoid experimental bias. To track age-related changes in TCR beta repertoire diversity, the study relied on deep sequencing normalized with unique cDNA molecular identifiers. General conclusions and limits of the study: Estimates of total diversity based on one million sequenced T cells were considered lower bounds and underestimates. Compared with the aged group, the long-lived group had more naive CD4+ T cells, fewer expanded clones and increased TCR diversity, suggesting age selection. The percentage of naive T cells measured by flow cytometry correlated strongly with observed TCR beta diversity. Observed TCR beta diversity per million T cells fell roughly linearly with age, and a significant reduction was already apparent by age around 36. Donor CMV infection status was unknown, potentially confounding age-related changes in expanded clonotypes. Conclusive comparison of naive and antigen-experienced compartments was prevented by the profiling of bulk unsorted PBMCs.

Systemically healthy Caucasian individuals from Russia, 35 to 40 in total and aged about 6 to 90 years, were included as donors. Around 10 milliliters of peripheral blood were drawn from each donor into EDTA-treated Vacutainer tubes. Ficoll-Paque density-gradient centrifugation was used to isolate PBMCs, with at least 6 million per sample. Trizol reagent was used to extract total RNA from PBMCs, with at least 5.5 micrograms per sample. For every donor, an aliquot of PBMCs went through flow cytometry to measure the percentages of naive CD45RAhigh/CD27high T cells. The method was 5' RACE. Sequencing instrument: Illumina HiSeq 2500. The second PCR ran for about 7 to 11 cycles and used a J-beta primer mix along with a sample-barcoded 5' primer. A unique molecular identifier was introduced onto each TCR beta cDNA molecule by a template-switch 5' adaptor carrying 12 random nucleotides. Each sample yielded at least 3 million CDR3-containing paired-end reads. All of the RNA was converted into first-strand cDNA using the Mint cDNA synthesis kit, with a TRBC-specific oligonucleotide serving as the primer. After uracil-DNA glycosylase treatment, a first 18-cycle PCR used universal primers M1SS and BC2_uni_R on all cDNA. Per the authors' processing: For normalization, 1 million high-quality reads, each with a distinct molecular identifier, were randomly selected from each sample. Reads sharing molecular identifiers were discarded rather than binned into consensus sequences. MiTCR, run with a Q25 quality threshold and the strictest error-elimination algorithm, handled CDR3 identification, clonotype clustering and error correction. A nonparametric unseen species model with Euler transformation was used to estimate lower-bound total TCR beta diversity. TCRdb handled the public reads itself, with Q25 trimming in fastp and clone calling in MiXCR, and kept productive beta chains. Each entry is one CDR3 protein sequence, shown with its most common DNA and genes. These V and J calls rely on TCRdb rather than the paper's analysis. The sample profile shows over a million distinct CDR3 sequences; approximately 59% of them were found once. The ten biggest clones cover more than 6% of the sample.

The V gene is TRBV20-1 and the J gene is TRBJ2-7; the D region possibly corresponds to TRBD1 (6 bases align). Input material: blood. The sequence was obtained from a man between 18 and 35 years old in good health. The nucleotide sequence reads TGCAGTGTGCCGGGACATACCTACGAGCAGTACTTC. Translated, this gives CSVPGHTYEQYF.